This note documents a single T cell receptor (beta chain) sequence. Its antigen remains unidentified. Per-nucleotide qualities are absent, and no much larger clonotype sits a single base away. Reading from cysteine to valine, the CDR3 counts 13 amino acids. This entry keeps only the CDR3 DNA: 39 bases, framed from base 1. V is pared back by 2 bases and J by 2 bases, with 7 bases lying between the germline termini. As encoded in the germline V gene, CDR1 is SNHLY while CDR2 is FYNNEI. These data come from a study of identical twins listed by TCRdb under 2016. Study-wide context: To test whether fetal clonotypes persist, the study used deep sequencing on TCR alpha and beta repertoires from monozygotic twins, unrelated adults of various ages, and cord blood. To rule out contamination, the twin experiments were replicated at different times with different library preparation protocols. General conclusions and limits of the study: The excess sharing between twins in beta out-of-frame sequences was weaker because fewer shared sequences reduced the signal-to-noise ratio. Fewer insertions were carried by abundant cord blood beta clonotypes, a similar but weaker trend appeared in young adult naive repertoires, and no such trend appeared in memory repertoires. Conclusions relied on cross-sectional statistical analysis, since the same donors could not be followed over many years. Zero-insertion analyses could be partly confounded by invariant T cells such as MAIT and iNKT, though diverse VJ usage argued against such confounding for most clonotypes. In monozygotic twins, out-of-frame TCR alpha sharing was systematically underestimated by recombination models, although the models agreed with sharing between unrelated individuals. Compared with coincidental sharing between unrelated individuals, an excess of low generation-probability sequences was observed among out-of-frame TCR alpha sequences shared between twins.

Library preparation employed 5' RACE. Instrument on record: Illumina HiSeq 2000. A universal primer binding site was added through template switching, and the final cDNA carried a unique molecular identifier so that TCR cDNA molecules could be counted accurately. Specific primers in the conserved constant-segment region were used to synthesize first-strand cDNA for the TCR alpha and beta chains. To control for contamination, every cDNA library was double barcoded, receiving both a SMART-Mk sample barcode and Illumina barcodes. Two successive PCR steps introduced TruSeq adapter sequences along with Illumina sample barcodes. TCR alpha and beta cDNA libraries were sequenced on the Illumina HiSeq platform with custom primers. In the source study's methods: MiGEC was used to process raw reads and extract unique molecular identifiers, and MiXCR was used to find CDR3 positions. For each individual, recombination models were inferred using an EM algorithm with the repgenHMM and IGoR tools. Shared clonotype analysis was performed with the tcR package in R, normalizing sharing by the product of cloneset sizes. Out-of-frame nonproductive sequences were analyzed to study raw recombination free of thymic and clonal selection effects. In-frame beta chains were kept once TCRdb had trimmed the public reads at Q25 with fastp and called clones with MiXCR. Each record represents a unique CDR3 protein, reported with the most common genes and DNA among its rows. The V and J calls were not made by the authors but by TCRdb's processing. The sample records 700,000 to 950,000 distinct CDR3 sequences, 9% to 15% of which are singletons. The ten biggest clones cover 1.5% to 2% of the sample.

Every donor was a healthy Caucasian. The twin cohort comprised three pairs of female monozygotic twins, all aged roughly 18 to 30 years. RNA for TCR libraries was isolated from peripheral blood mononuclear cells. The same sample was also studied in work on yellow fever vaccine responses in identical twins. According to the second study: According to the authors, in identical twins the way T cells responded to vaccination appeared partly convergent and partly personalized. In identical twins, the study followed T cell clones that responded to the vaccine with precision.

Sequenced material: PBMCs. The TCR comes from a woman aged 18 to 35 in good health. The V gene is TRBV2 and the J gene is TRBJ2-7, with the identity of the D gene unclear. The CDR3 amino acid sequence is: CASSERTAYEQYV. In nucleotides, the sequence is TGTGCCAGCAGTGAAAGGACGGCCTACGAGCAGTACGTC.